A selection of T cell receptor beta chains follows, all from one sample in a study of blood T cells in healthy people across ages. TCRdb independently ran MiXCR on the 5' RACE reads; one entry per CDR3 protein. The sample records 1.2 million to 1.5 million distinct CDR3 sequences, 55% to 75% being singletons. Input material: blood. Receptors originate from a man younger than 30 in good health. Both conserved end residues are part of each CDR3. Fields, in order: CDR3 DNA, CDR3 protein, D gene, J gene, clone size, V gene. The D gene is left open where the match is weak. The size entry is marked missing in some rows and otherwise reads once, few, many or a size class.

cdr3_nt: TGCAGCGTTGTCCCGGGACATGTTTCGTACGAGCAGTACTTC
cdr3_aa: CSVVPGHVSYEQYF
d_call: -
j_call: TRBJ2-7
clone_size: -
v_call: TRBV29-1

cdr3_nt: TGCAGCGTTGTCGGGCCTGGGGCCAACGTCCTGACTTTC
cdr3_aa: CSVVGPGANVLTF
d_call: -
j_call: TRBJ2-6
clone_size: -
v_call: TRBV29-1

cdr3_nt: TGCAGCGGGACAGGGGCGGATGGCTACACCTTC
cdr3_aa: CSGTGADGYTF
d_call: TRBD1
j_call: TRBJ1-2
clone_size: few
v_call: TRBV29-1

cdr3_nt: TGTGCCAGCTCACCGATACGTGGACAGGGGATTTTCTCTGGAAACACCATATATTTT
cdr3_aa: CASSPIRGQGIFSGNTIYF
d_call: TRBD1
j_call: TRBJ1-3
clone_size: -
v_call: TRBV18

cdr3_nt: TGTGCCAGCAGCATTGTGACAGACAACTATGGCTACACCTTC
cdr3_aa: CASSIVTDNYGYTF
d_call: -
j_call: TRBJ1-2
clone_size: -
v_call: TRBV7-9

cdr3_nt: TGTGCCACCAGCAGAGATCTTCCGGACAGGGTTGAGTCACCCCTCCACTTT
cdr3_aa: CATSRDLPDRVESPLHF
d_call: TRBD1
j_call: TRBJ1-6
clone_size: -
v_call: TRBV15

cdr3_nt: TGTGCCGGCAGCCAAGGCCCCTATGTGGAGCAGTACTTC
cdr3_aa: CAGSQGPYVEQYF
d_call: -
j_call: TRBJ2-7
clone_size: -
v_call: TRBV3-1

cdr3_nt: TGTGCCAGCACCGGTGGCATACACTCCTACGAGCAGTACTTC
cdr3_aa: CASTGGIHSYEQYF
d_call: -
j_call: TRBJ2-7
clone_size: -
v_call: TRBV2

cdr3_nt: TGTGCCAGCAGAGCTACCGACAGGACCTACAATGAGCAGTTCTTC
cdr3_aa: CASRATDRTYNEQFF
d_call: -
j_call: TRBJ2-1
clone_size: -
v_call: TRBV28

cdr3_nt: TGTGCCAGCAGTTACTCGTCGGGGGATGTCACCTACGAGCAGTACTTC
cdr3_aa: CASSYSSGDVTYEQYF
d_call: -
j_call: TRBJ2-7
clone_size: -
v_call: TRBV6-5

cdr3_nt: TGCAGCGTTGGGGGACAGGACAGCAATCAGCCCCAGCATTTT
cdr3_aa: CSVGGQDSNQPQHF
d_call: TRBD1
j_call: TRBJ1-5
clone_size: -
v_call: TRBV29-1

cdr3_nt: TGCAGTGCTAGACCGGGACAGACCTACGAGCAGTACTTC
cdr3_aa: CSARPGQTYEQYF
d_call: TRBD1
j_call: TRBJ2-7
clone_size: once
v_call: TRBV20-1

cdr3_nt: TGCGCCAGCAGCCCGTCGGGCTTCGACAGGCACTCCTCTGGGGCCAACGTCCTGACTTTC
cdr3_aa: CASSPSGFDRHSSGANVLTF
d_call: -
j_call: TRBJ2-6
clone_size: -
v_call: TRBV5-1

cdr3_nt: TGTGCCAGCAGTGTCCTAGCAGGATATGGCTACACCTTC
cdr3_aa: CASSVLAGYGYTF
d_call: -
j_call: TRBJ1-2
clone_size: -
v_call: TRBV12-3/TRBV12-4

cdr3_nt: TGTGCCAGCAGTGAAGGGGGACAGGGGTTCTACAATGAGCAGTTCTTC
cdr3_aa: CASSEGGQGFYNEQFF
d_call: TRBD1
j_call: TRBJ2-1
clone_size: -
v_call: TRBV2

cdr3_nt: TGTGCCAGCAGTTTCCTCCCGGGACTAAGAGGGACTAAGTCCTACGAGCAGTACTTC
cdr3_aa: CASSFLPGLRGTKSYEQYF
d_call: TRBD2
j_call: TRBJ2-7
clone_size: -
v_call: TRBV27

cdr3_nt: TGTGCCAGCAGCCTACTAGCGGGATGGGGCACAGATACGCAGTATTTT
cdr3_aa: CASSLLAGWGTDTQYF
d_call: TRBD2
j_call: TRBJ2-3
clone_size: few
v_call: TRBV13

cdr3_nt: TGTGCCAGCAGTTTTTCAGGGGGCTATGACTACACCTTC
cdr3_aa: CASSFSGGYDYTF
d_call: TRBD1
j_call: TRBJ1-2
clone_size: -
v_call: TRBV28

cdr3_nt: TGTGCCAGCAGCCAAGTACGTGGGGATACTTCACCCCTCCACTTT
cdr3_aa: CASSQVRGDTSPLHF
d_call: -
j_call: TRBJ1-6
clone_size: -
v_call: TRBV4-2

cdr3_nt: TGTGCCAGCAGCCTACGGACAGGGAGTCGAAACACCATATATTTT
cdr3_aa: CASSLRTGSRNTIYF
d_call: TRBD1
j_call: TRBJ1-3
clone_size: -
v_call: TRBV7-2

cdr3_nt: TGTGCCAGCAGCTTGGCACAACTAGCGGGTCTTCTCTACAATGAGCAGTTCTTT
cdr3_aa: CASSLAQLAGLLYNEQFF
d_call: TRBD2
j_call: TRBJ2-1
clone_size: few
v_call: TRBV7-8

cdr3_nt: TGTGCCAGCAGTTCCCGGGACAGGGATCGGTCACCCCTCCACTTT
cdr3_aa: CASSSRDRDRSPLHF
d_call: TRBD1
j_call: TRBJ1-6
clone_size: -
v_call: TRBV12-3/TRBV12-4

cdr3_nt: TGCAGCGTTGAAGGTCCACTCTCTCTGGGCGGGAGTAGGACAGATACGCAGTATTTT
cdr3_aa: CSVEGPLSLGGSRTDTQYF
d_call: TRBD2
j_call: TRBJ2-3
clone_size: few
v_call: TRBV29-1

cdr3_nt: TGCAGCGTCGATACTAGCGCTGGAGGTACTGAGCAGTTCTTC
cdr3_aa: CSVDTSAGGTEQFF
d_call: TRBD2
j_call: TRBJ2-1
clone_size: few
v_call: TRBV29-1

cdr3_nt: TGTGCCAGCAGTTTATACTTTCAGGACAGGGGAGACCAGCCCCAGCATTTT
cdr3_aa: CASSLYFQDRGDQPQHF
d_call: TRBD1
j_call: TRBJ1-5
clone_size: -
v_call: TRBV28

cdr3_nt: TGTGCCAGCAGTTTATCGTGGGGGGAGTATGGCTACACCTTC
cdr3_aa: CASSLSWGEYGYTF
d_call: -
j_call: TRBJ1-2
clone_size: -
v_call: TRBV27

cdr3_nt: TGTGCCAGCAGTTACTCGGGCAGGGGGGCCTTTCGGGAGCAGTTCTTC
cdr3_aa: CASSYSGRGAFREQFF
d_call: -
j_call: TRBJ2-1
clone_size: -
v_call: TRBV6-5

cdr3_nt: TGTGCCAGCAGCTTGAAGGGCCACTACGAGCAGTACTTC
cdr3_aa: CASSLKGHYEQYF
d_call: -
j_call: TRBJ2-7
clone_size: -
v_call: TRBV5-5

cdr3_nt: TGTGCCACCAGTGATGCGGACAGGTACGAGCAGTACTTC
cdr3_aa: CATSDADRYEQYF
d_call: TRBD1
j_call: TRBJ2-7
clone_size: many
v_call: TRBV24-1

cdr3_nt: TGCAGTGCCATCAGACAGACCTCCTACAATGAGCAGTTCTTC
cdr3_aa: CSAIRQTSYNEQFF
d_call: -
j_call: TRBJ2-1
clone_size: -
v_call: TRBV20-1

cdr3_nt: TGTGCCAGCAGCTTGCGGGGATCCTTTGATGAAAAACTGTTTTTT
cdr3_aa: CASSLRGSFDEKLFF
d_call: -
j_call: TRBJ1-4
clone_size: once
v_call: TRBV5-6

cdr3_nt: TGTGCCAGCAGTGAATCGCGGTTTGGCTACACCTTC
cdr3_aa: CASSESRFGYTF
d_call: -
j_call: TRBJ1-2
clone_size: -
v_call: TRBV2

cdr3_nt: TGCGCCAGCAGTGGGGCAAGCTCCTACGAGCAGTACTTC
cdr3_aa: CASSGASSYEQYF
d_call: -
j_call: TRBJ2-7
clone_size: -
v_call: TRBV10-1

cdr3_nt: TGTGCCAGCAGCTCGGGTACCGGGACTAGCGGGGGACTCACAGATACGCAGTATTTT
cdr3_aa: CASSSGTGTSGGLTDTQYF
d_call: TRBD2
j_call: TRBJ2-3
clone_size: -
v_call: TRBV7-2

cdr3_nt: TGTGCCAGCAGTTTGGGGGGGACAGGGGGCACAGATACGCAGTATTTT
cdr3_aa: CASSLGGTGGTDTQYF
d_call: TRBD1
j_call: TRBJ2-3
clone_size: once
v_call: TRBV12-3/TRBV12-4

cdr3_nt: TGTGCCAGCAGTTTATGGCTAGCGGGGGGCTACCCCCAGTTCTTC
cdr3_aa: CASSLWLAGGYPQFF
d_call: TRBD2
j_call: TRBJ2-1
clone_size: -
v_call: TRBV12-3/TRBV12-4

cdr3_nt: TGTGCCAGCACCGATTTCCCCCCGGGACTAGTAGTACCCAATGAGCAGTTCTTC
cdr3_aa: CASTDFPPGLVVPNEQFF
d_call: TRBD2
j_call: TRBJ2-1
clone_size: -
v_call: TRBV7-9

cdr3_nt: TGTGCCAGCAGTCGAAGACTAGCGGGACAAAATGAGCAGTTCTTC
cdr3_aa: CASSRRLAGQNEQFF
d_call: TRBD2
j_call: TRBJ2-1
clone_size: -
v_call: TRBV6-1

cdr3_nt: TGCGCCAGCAGCCAATCGTTGACAGGTAACGGGCTGGGCACTGAAGCTTTCTTT
cdr3_aa: CASSQSLTGNGLGTEAFF
d_call: -
j_call: TRBJ1-1
clone_size: -
v_call: TRBV4-1

cdr3_nt: TGTGCCAGCAGAGGGTCCGGGACAGGAAACAATGAGCAGTTCTTC
cdr3_aa: CASRGSGTGNNEQFF
d_call: TRBD1
j_call: TRBJ2-1
clone_size: -
v_call: TRBV27

cdr3_nt: TGTGCCAGCAGACTCCCGTGGAGAGGGGGCGGGGGTCCGGGTCAGCCCCAGCATTTT
cdr3_aa: CASRLPWRGGGGPGQPQHF
d_call: TRBD1
j_call: TRBJ1-5
clone_size: -
v_call: TRBV28

cdr3_nt: TGTGCCATCAATGTCCAGGAGGAGAATGAGCAGTACTTC
cdr3_aa: CAINVQEENEQYF
d_call: -
j_call: TRBJ2-5
clone_size: -
v_call: TRBV10-3

cdr3_nt: TGTGCCAGCAGCTCAACTCTTGGAGTGGAGACCCAGTACTTC
cdr3_aa: CASSSTLGVETQYF
d_call: -
j_call: TRBJ2-5
clone_size: -
v_call: TRBV7-2

cdr3_nt: TGCAGTGCTAACCTCAGACTAGCGGGAATGAACAATGAGCAGTTCTTC
cdr3_aa: CSANLRLAGMNNEQFF
d_call: TRBD2
j_call: TRBJ2-1
clone_size: -
v_call: TRBV20-1

cdr3_nt: TGTGCCAGCAGCACGCTTAAGAGGTCGCCTAGCTATGGCTACACCTTC
cdr3_aa: CASSTLKRSPSYGYTF
d_call: -
j_call: TRBJ1-2
clone_size: few
v_call: TRBV21-1

cdr3_nt: TGTGCCAGCAGTTTGGGGGACAAAACCCACACCTTC
cdr3_aa: CASSLGDKTHTF
d_call: -
j_call: TRBJ1-2
clone_size: -
v_call: TRBV28

cdr3_nt: TGTGCCGCCCTTTTGGCGGGGTGGAGGAGGGATACGCAGTATTTT
cdr3_aa: CAALLAGWRRDTQYF
d_call: -
j_call: TRBJ2-3
clone_size: -
v_call: TRBV10-3

cdr3_nt: TGTGCCAACCCGGAACCGGGACAGGGAAACCACGAGCAGTACTTC
cdr3_aa: CANPEPGQGNHEQYF
d_call: TRBD1
j_call: TRBJ2-7
clone_size: -
v_call: TRBV6-5

cdr3_nt: TGTGCCAGCAGCGTTGACACCTCGGGCTACGAGCAGTACTTC
cdr3_aa: CASSVDTSGYEQYF
d_call: -
j_call: TRBJ2-7
clone_size: -
v_call: TRBV11-2

cdr3_nt: TGTGCCAGCAGCAAACAGCTGGCCGCAACTAATGAAAAACTGTTTTTT
cdr3_aa: CASSKQLAATNEKLFF
d_call: -
j_call: TRBJ1-4
clone_size: -
v_call: TRBV11-2

cdr3_nt: TGTGCCAGTGAGGGCCCGTCCGATGAGCAGTTCTTC
cdr3_aa: CASEGPSDEQFF
d_call: -
j_call: TRBJ2-1
clone_size: -
v_call: TRBV6-1

cdr3_nt: TGCGCCAGCAGCGAAACCTCCGGGACTAGCGGGAGCCGAATAGCCAAAAACATTCAGTACTTC
cdr3_aa: CASSETSGTSGSRIAKNIQYF
d_call: TRBD2
j_call: TRBJ2-4
clone_size: -
v_call: TRBV5-1

cdr3_nt: TGCAGTGTCCCTCGGACTAGCGGGTTCAGGGGAAGCACAGATACGCAGTATTTT
cdr3_aa: CSVPRTSGFRGSTDTQYF
d_call: TRBD2
j_call: TRBJ2-3
clone_size: -
v_call: TRBV20-1

cdr3_nt: TGCAGTGCTAGAGATGGGAGCCTAGCGGGAAACACAGATACGCAGTATTTT
cdr3_aa: CSARDGSLAGNTDTQYF
d_call: TRBD2
j_call: TRBJ2-3
clone_size: -
v_call: TRBV20-1

cdr3_nt: TGTGCCAGCAGCCAAGATGGGACAGGGGCTGACTATGGCTACACCTTC
cdr3_aa: CASSQDGTGADYGYTF
d_call: TRBD1
j_call: TRBJ1-2
clone_size: few
v_call: TRBV4-2

cdr3_nt: TGTGCCAGCAGCTTAGGTTATGGGCTAGCCAAAAACATTCAGTACTTC
cdr3_aa: CASSLGYGLAKNIQYF
d_call: -
j_call: TRBJ2-4
clone_size: few
v_call: TRBV11-2

cdr3_nt: TGCGCCGTCCGACGAGATGAACAGGGCTACACCTTC
cdr3_aa: CAVRRDEQGYTF
d_call: -
j_call: TRBJ1-2
clone_size: -
v_call: TRBV5-1